This T cell receptor beta chain derives from a study of T cell repertoires in cytomegalovirus infection. Study information: Public TCR beta signatures were indicative of both CMV infection and a matching HLA type.

Points on this clonotype: Its antigen is unidentified.

Notes on the study in general: People with CMV and the relevant HLA were identified by cumulative public TCR beta family frequency. Clonotypes of TCR beta that were HLA-C-restricted and CMV-specific dominated the ex vivo response.

Per the germline V gene, CDR1 is SEHNR and CDR2 is FQNEAQ (reference sequence). V was clipped by 5 bases and J by 2 bases; unmatched bases: 10. CDR3 length equals 16 residues. MiXCR, run by TCRdb on the reads, gives a single entry per CDR3 protein. The table lists some 940,000 distinct CDR3 sequences, approximately 31% of them singletons. Sequencing used cultured CD8+ T cells from PBMCs, obtained from culture after CMV antigen stimulation. This receptor was obtained from a human donor in good health (CMV status not recorded). Some clones in this sample may be carry-over from other donors' samples. The chain recombines TRBV7-9 with TRBJ2-3, with 7 bases fitting TRBD1. CDR3 protein: CASSAKGTDYTDTQYF. As DNA, the CDR3 is TGTGCCAGCAGCGCTAAAGGGACAGACTACACAGATACGCAGTATTTT.